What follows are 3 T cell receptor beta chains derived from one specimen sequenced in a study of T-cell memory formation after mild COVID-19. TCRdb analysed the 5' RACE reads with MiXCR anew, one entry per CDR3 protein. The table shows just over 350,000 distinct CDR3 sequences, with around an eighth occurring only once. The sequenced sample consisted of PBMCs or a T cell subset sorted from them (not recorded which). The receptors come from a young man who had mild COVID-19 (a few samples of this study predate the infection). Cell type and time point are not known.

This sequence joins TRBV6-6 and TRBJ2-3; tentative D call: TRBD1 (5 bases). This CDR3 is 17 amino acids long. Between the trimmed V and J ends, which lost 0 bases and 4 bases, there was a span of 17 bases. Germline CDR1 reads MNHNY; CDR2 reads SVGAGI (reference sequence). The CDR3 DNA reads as TGTGCCAGCAGTTACTCGATTCACAGTGAAGGGGCAGATACGCAGTATTTT. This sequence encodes CASSYSIHSEGADTQYF.

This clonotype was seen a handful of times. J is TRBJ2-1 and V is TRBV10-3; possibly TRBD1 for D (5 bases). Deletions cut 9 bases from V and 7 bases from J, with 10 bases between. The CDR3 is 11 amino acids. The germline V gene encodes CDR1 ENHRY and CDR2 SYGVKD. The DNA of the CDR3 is TGTGCCATGGGGCAGACTAATGAGCAGTTCTTC. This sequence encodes CAMGQTNEQFF.

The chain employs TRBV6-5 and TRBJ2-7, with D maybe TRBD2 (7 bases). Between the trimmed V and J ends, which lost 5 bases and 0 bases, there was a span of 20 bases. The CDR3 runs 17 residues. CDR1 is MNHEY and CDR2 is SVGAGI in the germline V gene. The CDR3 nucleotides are TGTGCCAGCAGTCCGCGCCCCGGGGGGCCACTCTCCTACGAGCAGTACTTC. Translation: CASSPRPGGPLSYEQYF.